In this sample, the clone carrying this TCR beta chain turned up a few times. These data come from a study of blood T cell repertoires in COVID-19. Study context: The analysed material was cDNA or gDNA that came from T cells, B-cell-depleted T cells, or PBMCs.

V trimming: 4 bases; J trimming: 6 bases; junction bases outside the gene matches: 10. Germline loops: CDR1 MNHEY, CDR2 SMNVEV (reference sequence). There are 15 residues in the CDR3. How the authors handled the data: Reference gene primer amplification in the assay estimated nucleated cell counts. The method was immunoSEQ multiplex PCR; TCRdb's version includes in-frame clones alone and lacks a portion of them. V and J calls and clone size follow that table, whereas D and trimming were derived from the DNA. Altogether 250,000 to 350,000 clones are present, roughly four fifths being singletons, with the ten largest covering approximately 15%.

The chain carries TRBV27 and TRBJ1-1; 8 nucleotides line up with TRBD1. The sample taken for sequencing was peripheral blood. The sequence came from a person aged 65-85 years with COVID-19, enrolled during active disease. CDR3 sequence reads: CASSYATGGAPEAFF. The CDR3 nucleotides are TGTGCCAGCAGTTATGCTACAGGGGGGGCCCCTGAAGCTTTCTTT.